This is a list of T cell receptor beta chains from one sample in a study of T cells expressing NK-cell markers. TCRdb reprocessed the 5' RACE reads and keeps a single row for each CDR3 protein, giving no DNA. The listing records over 250,000 distinct CDR3 sequences. The specimen sequenced was blood T cells: a sorted CD56 or NKG2C T cell subset, CD4+ or CD8+ T cells, or bulk PBMC T cells (not recorded which). All receptors come from a woman aged 18-69 years in good health. Each CDR3 is given with its conserved first and last residue.

length: 20; J: TRBJ2-1; V: TRBV12-3/TRBV12-4; CDR3: CASSLRASGRFRSSYNEQFF
length: 15; J: TRBJ2-1; V: TRBV12-3/TRBV12-4; CDR3: CASSPRGAGDNEQFF
length: 14; J: TRBJ2-2; V: TRBV20-1; CDR3: CSAREGGATGELFF
length: 15; J: TRBJ1-2; V: TRBV11-2; CDR3: CASSLPGSPVYGYTF
length: 16; J: TRBJ2-3; V: TRBV5-1; CDR3: CASSPGGRGTADTQYF
length: 13; J: TRBJ2-7; V: TRBV6-2/TRBV6-3; CDR3: CASLRSGSLAQYF
length: 15; J: TRBJ2-3; V: TRBV12-3/TRBV12-4; CDR3: CASSFGLADTDTQYF
length: 12; J: TRBJ2-1; V: TRBV18; CDR3: CASSPVANEQFF
length: 15; J: TRBJ2-1; V: TRBV5-1; CDR3: CASSFGGASYNEQFF
length: 15; J: TRBJ1-6; V: TRBV12-3/TRBV12-4; CDR3: CASSHYRGPPVTLHF
length: 13; J: TRBJ2-7; V: TRBV28; CDR3: CASSHPLTYEQYF
length: 14; J: TRBJ2-1; V: TRBV9; CDR3: CASSVFARDNEQFF
length: 13; J: TRBJ1-1; V: TRBV3-1; CDR3: CASSQFAEGQAFF
length: 16; J: TRBJ2-5; V: TRBV7-6; CDR3: CASSFSIGGGGQTQYF
length: 15; J: TRBJ2-7; V: TRBV2; CDR3: CASSTPLGEGYEQYF
length: 13; J: TRBJ2-4; V: TRBV20-1; CDR3: CSAWSGAKNIQYF
length: 13; J: TRBJ2-5; V: TRBV20-1; CDR3: CSARGSPLETQYF
length: 14; J: TRBJ2-1; V: TRBV5-1; CDR3: CASSLADWGNEQFF
length: 15; J: TRBJ2-5; V: TRBV9; CDR3: CASSPGRMGQETQYF
length: 14; J: TRBJ1-1; V: TRBV4-3; CDR3: CASSQDRYWTEAFF
length: 14; J: TRBJ1-1; V: TRBV12-3/TRBV12-4; CDR3: CASSPQGKNTEAFF
length: 14; J: TRBJ2-2; V: TRBV19; CDR3: CASSTWGITGELFF
length: 12; J: TRBJ1-1; V: TRBV3-1; CDR3: CASSRPAPEAFF
length: 15; J: TRBJ1-2; V: TRBV5-1; CDR3: CASSFGLQGNYGYTF
length: 14; J: TRBJ2-3; V: TRBV6-2/TRBV6-3; CDR3: CASRAGLYTDTQYF
length: 16; J: TRBJ2-3; V: TRBV20-1; CDR3: CSARTGGLAGTDTQYF
length: 16; J: TRBJ2-7; V: TRBV5-6; CDR3: CASSLAKAGYSYEQYF
length: 15; J: TRBJ2-5; V: TRBV12-3/TRBV12-4; CDR3: CASSSGDRSGETQYF
length: 14; J: TRBJ2-3; V: TRBV9; CDR3: CASSVVGSPDTQYF
length: 14; J: TRBJ1-3; V: TRBV5-5; CDR3: CASSLAGGGNTIYF
length: 13; J: TRBJ2-5; V: TRBV6-5; CDR3: CASSYSMATREYF
length: 15; J: TRBJ2-2; V: TRBV20-1; CDR3: CSASFAAPNTGELFF
length: 15; J: TRBJ1-2; V: TRBV10-3; CDR3: CAISESGGQSHGYTF
length: 17; J: TRBJ2-7; V: TRBV4-3; CDR3: CASSQDKGRSVSYEQYF
length: 16; J: TRBJ2-3; V: TRBV20-1; CDR3: CSAREEGLALTDTQYF
length: 11; J: TRBJ1-6; V: TRBV11-2; CDR3: CASSSYSPLHF
length: 15; J: TRBJ2-7; V: TRBV15; CDR3: CATSRGKGGPYEQYF
length: 13; J: TRBJ2-3; V: TRBV18; CDR3: CASSPDFTDTQYF
length: 17; J: TRBJ2-1; V: TRBV5-1; CDR3: CASSQLSGRKTYNEQFF
length: 16; J: TRBJ1-3; V: TRBV6-2/TRBV6-3; CDR3: CASNPGQQFSGNTIYF
length: 14; J: TRBJ2-1; V: TRBV7-3; CDR3: CASSPLGRINEQFF
length: 14; J: TRBJ2-5; V: TRBV7-7; CDR3: CASSLAQVGETQYF
length: 13; J: TRBJ1-5; V: TRBV7-2; CDR3: CASSSQPNQPQHF